The source of this TCR beta chain is a study of cytomegalovirus exposure and HLA in healthy donors (dated by TCRdb to the late 2010s). Concerning the study at large: An earlier analysis of several hundred of the donors reported roughly 300 Gb of sequence data and some 110 million unique TCR beta sequences obtained from some 200 million T cells. All discovery cohort repertoires had been generated on a single sequencing platform. To predict cytomegalovirus infection status, the study brought together high-throughput TCR immunosequencing, statistical association of individual TCRs with disease status, and machine learning. The study aimed to test whether signatures of past pathogen exposure could be identified by cataloging public T cell receptors. In a later analysis, previously published TCR beta repertoires from 666 donors were re-analyzed and high-resolution HLA genotyping was added so that TCR occurrence patterns could be studied. About 5 DR-DQ haplotypes were handled as single units for association and clustering, since linkage in the cohort was strong. About 280 gigabases of sequencing data and 75 million to 85 million unique TCR sequences made up an early release that covered 500 to 650 HLA-typed donors. Donor age, sex, ethnicity and CMV serostatus were collected together with the repertoire data. Among the approximately 400 genotyped donors, approximately 82% belonged to the genetic ancestry cluster associated with self-reported Caucasian donors. A later genetic analysis took genome-wide SNP genotypes for about 65% of the 666 donors and used that subset as a discovery cohort. To decide whether each TCR beta V gene segment behaved as functional or pseudogenic, an earlier analysis of over 500 of the donors relied on high-throughput TCR beta sequencing. Among 300 to 450 genotyped donors of the cohort, an average of about 240,000 unique TCR beta nucleotide sequences were sequenced per donor, 15% to 20% of them non-productive. Class I and class II HLA loci were covered by the typing at four-digit resolution. Rather than drawing on any new phenotypic data, the later analysis identified candidate immune exposures from TCR beta sequences and the way those sequences occurred across donors. The study profiled the T cell repertoires of 500 to 800 subjects by immunosequencing and related them to cytomegalovirus serostatus. Besides the first cohort of hundreds of subjects, a separate validation cohort made up of over 100 different subjects was used. The number of typed donors differed by locus: roughly 629-640 for A, B, C, DRB1 and DQB1; approximately 520 for DQA1; approximately 610 for DPA1; and about 450 for DPB1. Paper-wide results and their limitations: In this cohort, only TCR beta chains were sequenced, and detectable features were limited by the absence of alpha or paired-chain data. Because some donors lacked HLA typing at each locus, the association tests relied only on the typed subset. In an earlier analysis of about 550 of the donors, most TCR beta V segments were observed in productive rearrangements about 87% or about 30% of the time, broadly matching IMGT annotations. In a later analysis, HLA-associated TCR beta chains were found to be more clonally expanded and to have lower generation probabilities than equally common non-associated chains. A further reported finding was that TCR beta sequences accurately predicted the HLA-A and HLA-B alleles for most subjects in the first cohort. In a later analysis, several top co-occurrence clusters were reported to appear linked to parvovirus B19, influenza, CMV and Epstein-Barr virus. Over 15 rarely observed V segments, including chromosome 9 orphons, were excluded from the earlier analysis of approximately 500 of the donors because counts were too low. The authors suggested that the approach could potentially be extended to other disease states and immunological phenotypes. Across donors, most TCR sequences were observed very rarely, whereas some public TCRs were present in many individuals. In a later analysis, most CMV-associated TCR beta chains were found to appear HLA-restricted, with HLA associations seemingly driven largely by CMV exposure. Compared with the approximately 700-donor mean, donors in an Asian-associated ancestry cluster had fewer N-insertions in productive TCRs, according to a later genetic analysis. Some IMGT-functional V segments, including TRBV6-2 and TRBV6-3, could not be told apart with the 87-base-pair reads, so those segments were excluded. Specific HLA alleles were associated with some 15,000 TCR beta sequences at a false discovery rate of 0.05 in a later analysis. The classifier was reported to diagnose cytomegalovirus status with high specificity and sensitivity in both the original cohort and the validation cohort. When HLA alleles, especially DR and DQ, strongly co-occurred, attributing TCR associations to individual alleles was difficult. A group of highly shared sequence variants was considered likely to be a technical artifact of the sequencing pipeline. Correlated functional status among segregating V segments might be attributable to linkage disequilibrium, but an unknown experimental factor could not be ruled out. A total of 164 TCR beta chains were listed by the study as associated with cytomegalovirus. Immune exposure information for the cohort was limited to CMV serostatus. According to a later analysis, TCR association rates differed among HLA loci, with DRB1 alleles showing the most associated TCRs and HLA-C alleles showing the fewest. A few of the identified cytomegalovirus-associated TCR beta chains were confirmed in vitro to be specific for cytomegalovirus antigens. An association between a missense DCLRE1C variant and V-gene and J-gene trimming of TCR beta chains was found in a later genetic analysis and replicated in an independent cohort. Roughly uniform sequencing depth across donors was assumed in presence/absence analyses, although this assumption may not hold.

In regard to this clone: What antigen it recognizes has not been identified. No much larger clonotype is one base removed from it; base qualities were not supplied.

The cohort was made up of around 720 healthy bone marrow donors. Cohort members were all nominally healthy when sampled, although unrecorded immune exposures were likely present. The donor was CMV seropositive and was included in the group of approximately 300 seropositive cohort members. A peripheral blood sample was collected from each donor, and TCR beta sequencing was performed on peripheral blood mononuclear cells. Genomic DNA was extracted from the blood cell samples with the Qiagen DNeasy Blood Extraction Kit. Germline trimming amounts to 5 bases on V and 7 bases on J, with 11 as the count of junction bases outside the gene matches. The germline V gene supplies CDR1 SNHLY and CDR2 FYNNEI. Taken from cysteine to phenylalanine, the CDR3 has 17 residues. The DNA shown is the 51-base CDR3, in frame from base 1. Preparation of the library involved the immunoSEQ multiplex PCR assay. For the multiplex PCR, a mixture combining 60 forward primers for TCR Vbeta segments and 13 reverse primers for TCR Jbeta segments was used. A multiplex PCR assay on genomic DNA amplified the CDR3 region of rearranged TCR beta genes. The amplified TCR beta libraries were sequenced on the Illumina HiSeq System as 87-base-pair reads. Per the authors' processing: Across the 600 to 700 repertoires, a later analysis counted 75 million to 90 million unique TCR beta chains, 9 million to 14 million of which were shared by at least two donors. To remove PCR and sequencing errors, raw reads were error-corrected and collapsed into unique sequences using a nearest-neighbor algorithm that merged closely related sequences. V, D and J gene segments were assigned by aligning CDR3 sequences to IMGT reference sequences. For a sequence to be retained, a match of at least six nucleotides was required to both a V gene segment and a J gene segment. Rearrangements were called productive when the CDR3 lacked stop codons and stayed in frame with V and J; all others were non-productive. CDR3 was defined according to IMGT convention as the region running from the second conserved V-encoded cysteine to the conserved J-encoded phenylalanine. The earlier analysis of about 530 of the donors excluded any sequence lacking an unambiguous match to a single V gene segment. In an earlier analysis of roughly 500 of the donors, V segments were called functional above 56.7% productive rearrangements and were called segregating when the between-donor standard deviation exceeded 5%. A statistical classification framework was built to diagnose cytomegalovirus status from the catalog of TCR beta chain sequences. In a later analysis, TCR nucleotide sequences were compared against IMGT/GENE-DB human TR gene sequences so that V and J genes could be assigned. The TCRdist pipeline was used in a later analysis to assign CDR3 sequences and most-parsimonious VDJ recombination scenarios. A later analysis defined each TCR beta chain by its CDR3 amino acid sequence plus V-gene family, and excluded reads lacking a unique V-gene family. To address suspected cross-contamination and a sequencing artifact, a later analysis removed 450 to 700 highly shared, low-generation-probability nucleotide sequences. A later analysis calculated a clonal expansion index for each public chain from normalized within-repertoire ranks of inferred template counts. In a later analysis, generation probabilities were computed with a VDJ recombination model fitted to out-of-frame rearrangements, and the resulting probabilities were checked against IGoR. A later analysis scored TCR-TCR, TCR-HLA and TCR-CMV co-occurrence with hypergeometric tests, applying a repertoire-size bias correction to TCR pairs. A later analysis estimated false discovery rates by permuting HLA or CMV assignments 20 times. In a later analysis, co-occurring TCRs were grouped using DBSCAN, and TCRdist sequence similarity was added for clustering within HLA-allele-positive subsets. Co-occurrence clustering excluded repertoires with fewer than 30,000 or more than 120,000 public chains, plus five with anomalous nucleotide sharing. This is the immuneACCESS table as TCRdb keeps it, with only in-frame sequences that have V and J called. A part of the clones is gone; compared with another copy, unresolved V genes explain less than half, and the rest is unexplained. The V and J calls and the clone size are those of that table, but D and trimming were determined from the DNA. This sample gives tens of thousands of clones in total; about four fifths of them show up just once. 6.8% of the sample rests with the top ten.

The sequence joins TRBV2 to TRBJ2-1; TRBD2 fits 13 bases in the junction. This sequence originates from a man younger than 40 in good health and CMV-seropositive. Sequencing was done on a sample of PBMCs. The DNA is as follows: TGTGCCAGCAGTTACCTGGCCGGGACTAGCGGGGAAAATGAGCAGTTCTTC. The translation is CASSYLAGTSGENEQFF.